This TCR beta chain emerged from a study of early T cells in non-severe SARS-CoV-2 infection. Study-wide context: Sequencing of unsorted whole blood was done on bulk RNA, leaving chains unpaired.

In its sample, this clonotype was seen many times. V shed 2 bases and J shed 3 bases, with 7 bases lying between them. Germline V CDR1 and CDR2: KGHSH, LQKENI. The length of the CDR3 is 13 residues. Unique molecular identifiers were affixed to single, distinct cDNA molecules. TCRdb passed the 5' RACE reads through MiXCR, listing each CDR3 protein once. This sample has about 49,000 distinct CDR3 sequences, with approximately 10% found just once. Specimen: whole blood. The sequence was obtained from an adult who was a healthcare worker with PCR-confirmed SARS-CoV-2 infection or an uninfected control (not recorded which). The rearrangement joins TRBV18 to TRBJ1-2; D possibly corresponds to TRBD1 (5 bases). The CDR3 DNA reads as TGTGCCAGCTCACCAAGGGGAGACTATGGCTACACCTTC. Residues: CASSPRGDYGYTF.